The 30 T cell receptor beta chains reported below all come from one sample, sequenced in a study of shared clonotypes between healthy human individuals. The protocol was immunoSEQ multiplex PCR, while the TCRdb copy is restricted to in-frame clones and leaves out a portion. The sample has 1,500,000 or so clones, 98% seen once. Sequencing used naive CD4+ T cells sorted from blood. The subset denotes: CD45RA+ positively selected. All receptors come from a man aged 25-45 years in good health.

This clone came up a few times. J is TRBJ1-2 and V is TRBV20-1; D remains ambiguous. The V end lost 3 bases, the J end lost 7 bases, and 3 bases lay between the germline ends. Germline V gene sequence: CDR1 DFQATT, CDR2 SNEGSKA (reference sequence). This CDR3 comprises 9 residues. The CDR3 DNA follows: TGCAGTGCTAGCGGTGGCTACACCTTC. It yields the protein CSASGGYTF.

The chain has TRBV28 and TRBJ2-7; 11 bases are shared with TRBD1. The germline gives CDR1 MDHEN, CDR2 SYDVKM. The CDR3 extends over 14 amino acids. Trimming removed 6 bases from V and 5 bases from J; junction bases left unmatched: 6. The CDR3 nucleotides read TGTGCCAGCAGAACCCGGGACAGGGGGAACGAGCAGTACTTC. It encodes CASRTRDRGNEQYF.

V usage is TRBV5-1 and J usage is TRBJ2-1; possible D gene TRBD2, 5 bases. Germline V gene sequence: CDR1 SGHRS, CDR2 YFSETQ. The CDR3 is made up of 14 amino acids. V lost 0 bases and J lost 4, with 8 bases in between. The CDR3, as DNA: TGCGCCAGCAGCTTGGTGCGGGTTTACAATGAGCAGTTCTTC. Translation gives CASSLVRVYNEQFF.

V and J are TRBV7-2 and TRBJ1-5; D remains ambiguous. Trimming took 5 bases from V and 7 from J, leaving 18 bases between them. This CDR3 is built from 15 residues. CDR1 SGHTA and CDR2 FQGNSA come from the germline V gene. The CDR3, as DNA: TGTGCCAGCAGCCCTGGCGAGGGTGTCGCCCAGCCCCAGCATTTT. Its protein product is CASSPGEGVAQPQHF.

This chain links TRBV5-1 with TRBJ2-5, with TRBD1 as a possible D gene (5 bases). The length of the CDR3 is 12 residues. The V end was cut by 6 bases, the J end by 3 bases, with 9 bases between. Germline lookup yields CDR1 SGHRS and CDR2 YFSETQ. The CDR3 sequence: CASTDSKETQYF. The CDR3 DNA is TGCGCCAGCACAGACAGCAAAGAGACCCAGTACTTC.

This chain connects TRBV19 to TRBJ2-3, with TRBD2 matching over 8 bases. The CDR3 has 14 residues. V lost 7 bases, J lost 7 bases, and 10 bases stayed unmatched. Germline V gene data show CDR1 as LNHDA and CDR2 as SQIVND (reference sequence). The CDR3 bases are TGTGCCAGTACCACCGGGACTAGTGTAAATACGCAGTATTTT. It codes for CASTTGTSVNTQYF.

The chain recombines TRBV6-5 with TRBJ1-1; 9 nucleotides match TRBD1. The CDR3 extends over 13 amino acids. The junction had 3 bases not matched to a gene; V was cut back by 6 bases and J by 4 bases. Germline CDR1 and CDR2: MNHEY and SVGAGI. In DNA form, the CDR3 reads TGTGCCAGCAGGGGACAGGGAGGCACTGAAGCTTTCTTT. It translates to CASRGQGGTEAFF.

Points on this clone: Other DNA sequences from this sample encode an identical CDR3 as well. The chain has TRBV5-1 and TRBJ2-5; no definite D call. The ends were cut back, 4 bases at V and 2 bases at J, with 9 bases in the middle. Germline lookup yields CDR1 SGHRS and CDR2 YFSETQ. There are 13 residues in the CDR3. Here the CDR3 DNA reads TGCGCCAGCAGCCCAAGAGGACAAGAGACCCAGTACTTC. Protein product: CASSPRGQETQYF.

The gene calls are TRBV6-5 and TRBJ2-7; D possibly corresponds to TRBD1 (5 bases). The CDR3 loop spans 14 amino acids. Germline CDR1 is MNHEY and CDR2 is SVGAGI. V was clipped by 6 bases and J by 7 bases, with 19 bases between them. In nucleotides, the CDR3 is TGTGCCAGCAGGCCTCGGACCTACCCAGGGGAGCAGTACTTC. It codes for CASRPRTYPGEQYF.

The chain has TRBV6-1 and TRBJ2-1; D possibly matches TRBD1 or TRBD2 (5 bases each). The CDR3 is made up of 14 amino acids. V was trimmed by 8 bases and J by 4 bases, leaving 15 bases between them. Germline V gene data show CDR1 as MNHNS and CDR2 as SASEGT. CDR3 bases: TGTGCCAGCGGCCGGGACGGAACATACAATGAGCAGTTCTTC. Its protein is CASGRDGTYNEQFF.

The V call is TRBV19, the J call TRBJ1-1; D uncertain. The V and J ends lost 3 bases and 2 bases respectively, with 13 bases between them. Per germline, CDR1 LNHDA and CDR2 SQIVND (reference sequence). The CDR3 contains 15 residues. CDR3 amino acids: CASSMIGVVNTEAFF. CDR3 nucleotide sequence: TGTGCCAGTAGTATGATCGGGGTGGTTAACACTGAAGCTTTCTTT.

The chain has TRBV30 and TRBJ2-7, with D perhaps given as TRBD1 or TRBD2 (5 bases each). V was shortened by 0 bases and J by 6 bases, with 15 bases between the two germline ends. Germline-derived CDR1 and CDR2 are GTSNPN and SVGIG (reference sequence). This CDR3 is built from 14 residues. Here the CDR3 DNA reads TGTGCCTGGAGTGTGGAGGCAGGGCTACGCGAGCAGTACTTC. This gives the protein CAWSVEAGLREQYF. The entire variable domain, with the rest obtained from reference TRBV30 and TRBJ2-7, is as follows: SQTIHQWPATLVQPVGSPLSLECTVEGTSNPNLYWYRQAAGRGLQLLFYSVGIGQISSEVPQNLSASRPQDRQFILSSKKLLLSDSGFYLCAWSVEAGLREQYFGPGTRLTVT.

CDR3 sequence reads: CASSLEGQGSLKQYF. The CDR3 DNA sequence: TGTGCCAGCAGCCTGGAGGGACAGGGGAGTTTGAAGCAGTACTTC. The chain is built from TRBV28 and TRBJ2-7; 10 bases line up with TRBD1. With V trimmed by 6 bases and J by 8 bases, 13 bases remained unmatched. This CDR3 is built from 15 residues. Germline-derived CDR1 and CDR2 are MDHEN and SYDVKM.

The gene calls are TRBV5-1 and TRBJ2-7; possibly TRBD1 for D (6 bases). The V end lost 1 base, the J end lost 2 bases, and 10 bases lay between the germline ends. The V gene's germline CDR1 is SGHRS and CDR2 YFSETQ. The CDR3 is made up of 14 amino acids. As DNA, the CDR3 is TGCGCCAGCAGCTTGTCTACAGGGACCTACGAGCAGTACTTC. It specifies CASSLSTGTYEQYF.

The CDR3 sequence is CASSPTGDRAYEQYF. The CDR3 DNA sequence: TGCGCCAGCAGCCCCACCGGGGACAGGGCCTACGAGCAGTACTTC. The chain has TRBV4-1 and TRBJ2-7, with 9 bases that match TRBD1. Germline V gene sequence: CDR1 MGHRA, CDR2 YSYEKL. The J segment lost 2 bases and the V segment lost 4 bases, leaving 6 bases of the junction unmatched. The length of the CDR3 is 15 residues.

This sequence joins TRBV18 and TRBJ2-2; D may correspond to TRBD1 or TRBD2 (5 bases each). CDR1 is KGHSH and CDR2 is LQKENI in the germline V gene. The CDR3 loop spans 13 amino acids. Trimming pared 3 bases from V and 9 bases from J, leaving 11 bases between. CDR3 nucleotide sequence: TGTGCCAGCTCACCTATAAGGGACCGGGAGCTGTTTTTT. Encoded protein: CASSPIRDRELFF.

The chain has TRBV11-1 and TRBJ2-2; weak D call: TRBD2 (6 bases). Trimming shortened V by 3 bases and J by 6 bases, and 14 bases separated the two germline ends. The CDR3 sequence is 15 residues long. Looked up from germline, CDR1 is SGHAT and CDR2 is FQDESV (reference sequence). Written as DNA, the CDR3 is TGTGCCAGCAGCTTTTCTACGGGAGTACCCGGGGAGCTGTTTTTT. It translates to CASSFSTGVPGELFF.

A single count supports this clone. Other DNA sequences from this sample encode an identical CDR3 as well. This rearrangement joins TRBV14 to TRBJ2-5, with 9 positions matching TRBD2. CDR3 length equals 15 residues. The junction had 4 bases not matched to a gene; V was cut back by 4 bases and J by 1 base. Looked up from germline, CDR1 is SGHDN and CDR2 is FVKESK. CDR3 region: CASSPLTSGQETQYF. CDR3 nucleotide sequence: TGTGCCAGCAGCCCGTTGACTAGCGGCCAAGAGACCCAGTACTTC.

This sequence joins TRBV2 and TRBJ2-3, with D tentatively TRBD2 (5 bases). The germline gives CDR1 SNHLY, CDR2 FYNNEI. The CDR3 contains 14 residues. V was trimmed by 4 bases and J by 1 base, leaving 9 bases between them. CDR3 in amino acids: CASSGPGGTDTQYF. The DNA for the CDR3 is TGTGCCAGCAGTGGCCCCGGGGGCACAGATACGCAGTATTTT.

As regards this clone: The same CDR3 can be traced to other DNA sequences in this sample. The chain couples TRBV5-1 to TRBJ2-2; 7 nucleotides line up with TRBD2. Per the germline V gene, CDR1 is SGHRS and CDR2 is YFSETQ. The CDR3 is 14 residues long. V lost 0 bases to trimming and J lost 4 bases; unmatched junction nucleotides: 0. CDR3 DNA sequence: TGCGCCAGCAGCTTGGCGGGAGGCACCGGGGAGCTGTTTTTT. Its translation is CASSLAGGTGELFF.

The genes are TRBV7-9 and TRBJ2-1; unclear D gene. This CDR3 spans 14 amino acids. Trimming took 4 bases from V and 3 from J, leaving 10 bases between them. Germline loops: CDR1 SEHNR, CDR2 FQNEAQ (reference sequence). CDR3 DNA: TGTGCCAGCAGCTCCCTCTCCAGCTACAATGAGCAGTTCTTC. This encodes CASSSLSSYNEQFF.

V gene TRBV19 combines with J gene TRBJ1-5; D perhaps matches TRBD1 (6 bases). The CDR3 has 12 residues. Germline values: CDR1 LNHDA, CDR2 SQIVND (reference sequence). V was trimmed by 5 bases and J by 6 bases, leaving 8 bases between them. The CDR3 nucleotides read TGTGCCAGTAGTTTACAGGGTCAGCCCCAGCATTTT. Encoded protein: CASSLQGQPQHF.

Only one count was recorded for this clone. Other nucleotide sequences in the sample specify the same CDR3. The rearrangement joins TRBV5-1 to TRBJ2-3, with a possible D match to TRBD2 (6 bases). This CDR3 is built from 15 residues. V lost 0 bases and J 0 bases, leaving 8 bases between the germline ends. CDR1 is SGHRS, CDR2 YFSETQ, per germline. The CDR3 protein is CASSLVGGSTDTQYF. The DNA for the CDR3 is TGCGCCAGCAGCTTGGTCGGGGGTAGCACAGATACGCAGTATTTT.

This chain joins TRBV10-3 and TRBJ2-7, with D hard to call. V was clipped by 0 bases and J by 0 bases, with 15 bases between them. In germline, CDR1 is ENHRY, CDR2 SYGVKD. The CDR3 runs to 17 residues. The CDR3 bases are TGTGCCATCAGTGAGTCTTCCAAAGCCCTGAGCTCCTACGAGCAGTACTTC. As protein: CAISESSKALSSYEQYF.

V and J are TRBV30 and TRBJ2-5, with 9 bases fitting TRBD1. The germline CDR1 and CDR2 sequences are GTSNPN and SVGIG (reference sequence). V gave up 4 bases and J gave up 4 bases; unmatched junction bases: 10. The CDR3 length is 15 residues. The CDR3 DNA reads TGTGCCTGGAAGGGCCCGGGACAGGGACCAGAGACCCAGTACTTC. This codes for CAWKGPGQGPETQYF.

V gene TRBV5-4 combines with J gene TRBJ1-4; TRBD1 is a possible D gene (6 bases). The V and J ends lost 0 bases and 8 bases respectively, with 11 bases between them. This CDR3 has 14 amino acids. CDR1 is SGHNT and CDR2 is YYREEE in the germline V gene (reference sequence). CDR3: CASSLAGAREKLFF. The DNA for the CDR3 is TGTGCCAGCAGCTTGGCAGGGGCGAGAGAAAAACTGTTTTTT.

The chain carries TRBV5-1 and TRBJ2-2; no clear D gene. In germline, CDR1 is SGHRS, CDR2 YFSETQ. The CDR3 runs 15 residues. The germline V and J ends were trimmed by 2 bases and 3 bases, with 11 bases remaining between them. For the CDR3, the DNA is TGCGCCAGCAGCTTTTCTAGTTTTGACACCGGGGAGCTGTTTTTT. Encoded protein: CASSFSSFDTGELFF.

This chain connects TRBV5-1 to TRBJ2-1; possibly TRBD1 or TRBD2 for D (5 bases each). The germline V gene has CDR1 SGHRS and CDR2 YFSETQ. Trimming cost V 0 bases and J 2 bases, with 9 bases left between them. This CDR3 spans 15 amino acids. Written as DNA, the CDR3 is TGCGCCAGCAGCTTGGTACAGGAGGCCTACAATGAGCAGTTCTTC. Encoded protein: CASSLVQEAYNEQFF.

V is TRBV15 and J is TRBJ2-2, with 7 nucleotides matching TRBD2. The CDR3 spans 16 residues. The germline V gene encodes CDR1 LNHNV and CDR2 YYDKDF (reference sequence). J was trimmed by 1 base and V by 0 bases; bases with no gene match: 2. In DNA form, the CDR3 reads TGTGCCACCAGCAGAGATGGCGGGGGGAACACCGGGGAGCTGTTTTTT. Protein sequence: CATSRDGGGNTGELFF.

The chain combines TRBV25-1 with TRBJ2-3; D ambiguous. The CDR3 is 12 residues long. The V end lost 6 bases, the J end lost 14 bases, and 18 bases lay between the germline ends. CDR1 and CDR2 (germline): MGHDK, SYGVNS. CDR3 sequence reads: CASRDAGRDSYF. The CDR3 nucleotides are TGTGCCAGCAGAGACGCTGGTAGGGATTCGTATTTT. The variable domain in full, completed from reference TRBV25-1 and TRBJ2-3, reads EADIYQTPRYLVIGTGKKITLECSQTMGHDKMYWYQQDPGMELHLIHYSYGVNSTEKGDLSSESTVSRIRTEHFPLTLESARPSHTSQYLCASRDAGRDSYFGPGTRLTVL.